The rows below give T cell receptor beta chains drawn from one sample of a study of T cell responses to AZD1222 COVID-19 vaccine. Repertoires were generated with immunoSEQ multiplex PCR, while TCRdb's copy carries only in-frame clones and drops some. The top ten hold approximately 1.2% of the sample, which has more than 75,000 clones, 83% seen once. This material consisted of peripheral blood, taken 28 days after the second AZD1222 dose. Source of these receptors: an adult who received the AZD1222 COVID-19 vaccine. CDR3s include the opening cysteine and the closing phenylalanine or tryptophan. D genes are given only for firm matches. Where a row states a size, it is once, few, many or the class of an expanded clone; other rows omit it.

V,size,D,J,CDR3,DNA
TRBV5-6,.,TRBD2,TRBJ2-7,CASSYYLLRLAGYYEQYF,TGTGCCAGCAGCTATTACCTATTACGACTAGCGGGATACTACGAGCAGTACTTC
TRBV11-2,.,.,TRBJ2-7,CASSTSYEQYF,TGTGCCAGCAGCACCTCCTACGAGCAGTACTTC
TRBV19,.,TRBD2,TRBJ2-3,CASSPSGVTDTQYF,TGTGCCAGTAGCCCTAGCGGAGTCACAGATACGCAGTATTTT
TRBV5-4,.,.,TRBJ1-5,CASSGRQGRSNQPQHF,TGTGCCAGCAGCGGGAGGCAGGGGCGCAGCAATCAGCCCCAGCATTTT
TRBV7-2,.,TRBD2,TRBJ2-3,CASSLDGGRSRYF,TGTGCCAGCAGCTTAGATGGCGGGAGATCTCGGTATTTT
TRBV7-2,.,TRBD2,TRBJ2-3,CASSLVAGVSDTQYF,TGTGCCAGCAGCTTGGTAGCGGGAGTGTCAGATACGCAGTATTTT
TRBV7-2,.,.,TRBJ1-2,CASSWDGGSNYGYTF,TGTGCCAGCAGCTGGGATGGGGGTTCCAACTATGGCTACACCTTC
TRBV28,.,.,TRBJ1-2,CASSSLDGRTYGYTF,TGTGCCAGCAGTTCGCTGGACGGCCGGACCTATGGCTACACCTTC
TRBV7-2,.,TRBD2,TRBJ2-7,CASSLAGTNSYEQYF,TGTGCCAGCAGCTTGGCCGGGACTAACTCCTACGAGCAGTACTTC
TRBV18,few,.,TRBJ2-7,CASSSSSYEQYF,TGTGCCAGCTCGTCCAGCTCCTACGAGCAGTACTTC
TRBV2,.,.,TRBJ2-3,CASSELGGGTDTQYF,TGTGCCAGCAGTGAATTGGGGGGTGGCACAGATACGCAGTATTTT
TRBV11-2,.,.,TRBJ1-2,CASSLVSGVDYGYTF,TGTGCCAGCAGCTTAGTGTCAGGTGTTGACTATGGCTACACCTTC
TRBV5-4,once,TRBD2,TRBJ2-3,CASSGGGLDTQYF,TGTGCCAGCAGCGGGGGAGGGTTGGATACGCAGTATTTT
TRBV28,.,TRBD1,TRBJ1-2,CASSQSSRQGPYGYTF,TGTGCCAGCAGTCAATCAAGCCGACAGGGTCCTTATGGCTACACCTTC
TRBV6-5,.,TRBD1,TRBJ1-4,CASSPGTGDEKLFF,TGTGCCAGCAGTCCCGGGACAGGGGATGAAAAACTGTTTTTT
TRBV29-1,.,.,TRBJ2-2,CSAFRADTGELFF,TGCAGCGCCTTCAGGGCTGACACCGGGGAGCTGTTTTTT
TRBV15,.,.,TRBJ2-2,CATSRAGVTGELFF,TGTGCCACCAGCAGAGCCGGGGTCACCGGGGAGCTGTTTTTT
TRBV28,few,.,TRBJ1-2,CASRLNRVARNIYGYTF,TGTGCCAGCAGACTTAACAGGGTGGCCCGAAATATCTATGGCTACACCTTC
TRBV3-1/TRBV3-2,.,.,TRBJ2-1,CASSQDRGSYNEQFF,TGTGCCAGCAGCCAAGATCGGGGTTCCTACAATGAGCAGTTCTTC
TRBV4-3,once,.,TRBJ2-1,CASSQYSRSSYNEQFF,TGCGCCAGCAGCCAATACTCGCGCTCCTCCTACAATGAGCAGTTCTTC
TRBV19,.,.,TRBJ1-2,CASSLTGPTYGYTF,TGTGCCAGTAGCCTCACCGGTCCCACCTATGGCTACACCTTC
TRBV2,.,.,TRBJ2-7,CASSLQQGPYEQYF,TGTGCCAGCAGTCTCCAACAGGGCCCCTACGAGCAGTACTTC
TRBV18,.,TRBD1,TRBJ1-4,CASSPGTGVGEKLFF,TGTGCCAGCTCACCGGGGACAGGGGTTGGTGAAAAACTGTTTTTT
TRBV7-2,.,TRBD1,TRBJ1-2,CASSLGQGFYGYTF,TGTGCCAGCAGCTTGGGACAGGGCTTCTATGGCTACACCTTC
TRBV6-2/TRBV6-3,.,.,TRBJ2-2,CASSRLPGELFF,TGTGCCAGCAGCCGCCTGCCCGGGGAGCTGTTTTTT